The rows below give T cell receptor beta chains drawn from one sample of a study of PD-L1 blockade in urothelial cancer. Data came from immunoSEQ multiplex PCR; TCRdb stores just in-frame clones and leaves some out. The sample lists some 53,000 clones, approximately 77% occurring once. The sequenced sample was PBMCs, obtained around atezolizumab (anti-PD-L1) treatment. The origin of the receptors is a man aged 65 to 85 with urothelial cancer. CDR3s include the opening cysteine and the closing phenylalanine or tryptophan. The D gene is left open where the match is weak. Not all rows give a size; the values are once, few, many and, for expanded clones, a class.

>-|TRBJ2-5|15|TRBV19|-
CASSISSALRETQYF
TGTGCCAGTAGTATTTCTAGTGCCCTTCGGGAGACCCAGTACTTC
>-|TRBJ2-3|16|TRBV9|-
CASSPQSLISTDTQYF
TGTGCCAGCAGCCCTCAGTCACTAATCAGCACAGATACGCAGTATTTT
>-|TRBJ1-6|16|TRBV19|-
CASSLRAGAYNSPLHF
TGTGCCAGTAGTCTCCGAGCAGGGGCCTATAATTCACCCCTCCACTTT
>-|TRBJ2-7|14|TRBV5-1|-
CASSLWAGPGEQYF
TGCGCCAGCAGCTTGTGGGCAGGGCCCGGCGAGCAGTACTTC
>TRBD1|TRBJ2-2|17|TRBV4-3|-
CASSQDRYRGATGELFF
TGCGCCAGCAGCCAAGATCGGTACAGGGGAGCCACCGGGGAGCTGTTTTTT
>-|TRBJ1-3|15|TRBV4-3|few
CASSQGGVGRDTIYF
TGCGCCAGCAGCCAAGGGGGTGTAGGGAGAGACACCATATATTTT
>TRBD2|TRBJ2-3|15|TRBV19|-
CASSMAGGLTDTQYF
TGTGCCAGTAGTATGGCGGGAGGTTTGACAGATACGCAGTATTTT
>TRBD1|TRBJ2-5|17|TRBV4-1|-
CASSQGLTGGLRETQYF
TGCGCCAGCAGCCAAGGCCTTACAGGGGGCTTAAGAGAGACCCAGTACTTC
>-|TRBJ1-2|15|TRBV7-2|-
CASSSGTLRVYGYTF
TGTGCCAGCAGCTCCGGGACTCTGAGGGTCTATGGCTACACCTTC
>-|TRBJ2-5|15|TRBV9|-
CASSVAVSLGETQYF
TGTGCCAGCAGCGTAGCGGTGAGCCTCGGGGAGACCCAGTACTTC
>-|TRBJ1-1|13|TRBV29-1|-
CSVAEDPNTEAFF
TGCAGCGTTGCGGAGGACCCGAACACTGAAGCTTTCTTT
>-|TRBJ1-5|14|TRBV28|-
CASSLSRGAGPQHF
TGTGCCAGCAGTTTATCCCGGGGAGCTGGGCCCCAGCATTTT
>-|TRBJ2-6|16|TRBV7-6|once
CASSLGGTSGANVLTF
TGTGCCAGCAGCTTAGGGGGGACTTCTGGGGCCAACGTCCTGACTTTC
>TRBD1|TRBJ2-3|16|TRBV14|-
CASSPRGLATTDTQYF
TGTGCCAGCAGCCCCAGGGGGCTAGCGACGACAGATACGCAGTATTTT
>TRBD1|TRBJ2-7|15|TRBV28|-
CASSTQGDLKYEQYF
TGTGCCAGCAGTACACAGGGGGACCTGAAGTACGAGCAGTACTTC
>-|TRBJ2-7|17|TRBV7-2|-
CASSLAKPARAVYEQYF
TGTGCCAGCAGCTTAGCGAAACCGGCCAGAGCGGTATACGAGCAGTACTTC
>-|TRBJ2-5|14|TRBV4-2|-
CASSQGGQQETQYF
TGTGCCAGCAGCCAGGGGGGACAGCAAGAGACCCAGTACTTC
>-|TRBJ2-3|14|TRBV11-2|-
CASSLGSGLDTQYF
TGTGCCAGCAGCTTAGGGTCAGGGTTAGATACGCAGTATTTT
>TRBD1|TRBJ2-2|17|TRBV7-2|few
CASSYKGTGGYTGELFF
TGTGCCAGCAGCTACAAAGGGACAGGGGGCTACACCGGGGAGCTGTTTTTT
>TRBD1|TRBJ1-1|15|TRBV19|once
CASSTGTGKGTEAFF
TGTGCCAGTAGTACAGGGACAGGGAAAGGGACTGAAGCTTTCTTT
>TRBD1|TRBJ1-5|16|TRBV28|once
CASSSYGGTGFQPQHF
TGTGCCAGCAGTTCTTATGGCGGGACAGGGTTTCAGCCCCAGCATTTT
>TRBD1|TRBJ1-2|15|TRBV27|-
CASRPRGLEGYGYTF
TGTGCCAGCAGGCCCAGGGGGCTCGAGGGGTATGGCTACACCTTC
>-|TRBJ1-6|14|TRBV19|-
CASSQSTHNSPLHF
TGTGCCAGTAGTCAATCTACTCATAATTCACCCCTCCACTTT
>TRBD2|TRBJ2-1|15|TRBV27|-
CASSLGLAANNEQFF
TGTGCCAGCAGTTTAGGACTAGCGGCAAACAATGAGCAGTTCTTC
>-|TRBJ1-1|14|TRBV28|-
CASRTPIMNTEAFF
TGTGCCAGCAGAACTCCGATTATGAACACTGAAGCTTTCTTT
>-|TRBJ2-2|14|TRBV7-9|-
CASRGARGTGELFF
TGTGCCAGCAGGGGAGCCCGGGGCACCGGGGAGCTGTTTTTT
>TRBD1|TRBJ2-7|14|TRBV5-1|-
CASSSGTGIYEQYF
TGCGCCAGCAGCTCCGGGACAGGGATCTACGAGCAGTACTTC
>-|TRBJ2-6|15|TRBV4-2|-
CASSPPGERANVLTF
TGTGCCAGCAGCCCACCAGGCGAGCGGGCCAACGTCCTGACTTTC